What follows are 27 T cell receptor beta chains derived from one specimen sequenced in a study of Graves' ophthalmopathy and Graves' hyperthyroidism (dated by TCRdb to the late 2010s). Reads for this sample came from an Illumina HiSeq 2000. For repertoire sequencing, TCR beta CDR3 regions were amplified from RNA transcripts. The first round was an RT-PCR using HTBI primers with the Qiagen OneStep RT-PCR kit, and this first round was followed by a second-round multiplex PCR, then size selection and purification. The public reads were reanalyzed by TCRdb: fastp trimming at Q25, MiXCR alignment, in-frame beta chains only. Every distinct CDR3 protein forms one entry, paired with its most common genes and DNA. In all, the sample holds 500,000 to 600,000 distinct CDR3 sequences, and roughly 39% of those were seen once. The ten largest clones represent approximately 4.1% of the sample. The specimen was peripheral blood or thyroid tissue (not recorded which). The receptors derive from an adult man with Graves' hyperthyroidism.

The V gene is TRBV29-1, the J gene TRBJ2-5, with TRBD2 identical over 7 bases. J gave up 5 bases and V 4 bases, and 7 bases lay outside the gene matches. Germline CDR1 is SQVTM and CDR2 is ANQGSEA. The CDR3 extends over 13 amino acids. The CDR3 sequence: CSVASGVGETQYF. CDR3 DNA: TGCAGCGTTGCCAGCGGGGTGGGGGAGACCCAGTACTTC.

The rearrangement joins TRBV7-2 to TRBJ1-5, with D unresolved. Germline V lookup: CDR1 SGHTA, CDR2 FQGNSA. Trimming left V 2 bases short and J 3 bases short, with 5 bases between. The CDR3 has 13 residues. DNA for the CDR3: TGTGCCAGCAGCTTAACCTTCAATCAGCCCCAGCATTTT. Its protein is CASSLTFNQPQHF.

Concerning this clonotype: At one boundary the junction diverges from the germline segment, which might be a read error. V and J are TRBV5-1 and TRBJ2-7; 9 bases align to TRBD2. The J call may not be correct, given that the DNA end is closer to TRBJ2-1. CDR1 and CDR2 from the germline V gene are SGHRS and YFSETQ. This CDR3 comprises 14 residues. CDR3 nucleotides: TGTGCCAGCAGTGAGCGGGAGGCCTACAATGAGCAGTTCTTC. Protein: CASSEREAYNEQFF.

This clonotype has ten or more counts. The V and J genes are TRBV29-1 and TRBJ1-3; 10 bases are shared with TRBD1. The V segment lost 6 bases and the J segment 0 bases; nucleotides outside the gene matches: 8. CDR1 SQVTM and CDR2 ANQGSEA come from the germline V gene. The CDR3 totals 16 residues. CDR3: CSVTGQGSYSGNTIYF. CDR3 DNA: TGCAGCGTGACGGGACAGGGGTCATACTCTGGAAACACCATATATTTT.

J is TRBJ2-1 and V is TRBV7-6; 8 bases align to TRBD2. V gave up 8 bases and J gave up 3 bases; unmatched junction bases: 9. Per germline, CDR1 SGHVS and CDR2 FNYEAQ. This CDR3 region has 15 residues. The CDR3 loop reads CASGRTSGGYNEQFF. CDR3 bases: TGTGCCAGCGGACGAACTAGCGGAGGCTACAATGAGCAGTTCTTC.

This clonotype appeared many times. This chain joins TRBV29-1 and TRBJ1-2; D not resolved. The CDR3 contains 12 residues. V shed 3 bases and J shed 4 bases, with 9 bases lying between them. Germline CDR1 and CDR2: SQVTM and ANQGSEA. The DNA for the CDR3 is TGCAGCGTTGACACTGCGGGCTATGGCTACACCTTC. Translating it yields CSVDTAGYGYTF.

The sample holds a few counts of this clonotype. The chain combines TRBV6-4 with TRBJ1-1; 10 bases are a match to TRBD1. The V and J ends lost 4 bases and 5 bases, in that order; junction bases with no gene match: 19. The CDR3 spans 19 residues. The germline V gene has CDR1 MRHNA and CDR2 SNTAGT. The CDR3 loop reads CASSAPRYRTGGYGTEAFF. In DNA, the CDR3 is TGTGCCAGCAGTGCCCCCCGGTATCGGACAGGGGGATATGGGACTGAAGCTTTCTTT.

The CDR3 DNA follows: TGTGCCAGCACCGGGTGGGGGGGGGACTATGGCTACACCTTC. It translates to CASTGWGGDYGYTF. This chain links TRBV2 with TRBJ1-2, with D perhaps matching TRBD1 (5 bases). The germline V gene has CDR1 SNHLY and CDR2 FYNNEI. V was shortened by 7 bases and J by 3 bases, with 15 bases between the two germline ends. This CDR3 has 14 amino acids.

This clonotype showed up many times. The rearrangement joins TRBV6-9 to TRBJ2-5; tentative D call: TRBD1 (6 bases). With 4 bases removed from V and 5 bases from J, the gap between germline ends came to 14 bases. In germline, CDR1 is MNHGY, CDR2 SVAAGI. There are 14 residues in the CDR3. As DNA, the CDR3 is TGTGCCAGCAGTTCGACCACAGGGAGCGAGACCCAGTACTTC. It yields the protein CASSSTTGSETQYF.

This clonotype was detected a few times. The chain joins TRBV10-3 to TRBJ2-7; 9 bases are shared with TRBD1. The germline CDR1 and CDR2 sequences are ENHRY and SYGVKD. The CDR3 covers 12 residues. Germline trimming cut 5 bases from V and 5 bases from J; bases unmatched to any gene: 1. The chain's CDR3 is CAISWTGDEQYF. The CDR3 DNA is TGTGCCATCAGTTGGACAGGGGACGAGCAGTACTTC.

The chain combines TRBV7-9 with TRBJ2-5; tentatively, D is TRBD1 (6 bases). The CDR3 runs 13 residues. Germline V gene data show CDR1 as SEHNR and CDR2 as FQNEAQ (reference sequence). Between the trimmed V and J ends, which lost 2 bases and 3 bases, there was a span of 7 bases. The CDR3 DNA is TGTGCCAGCAGCTTACGGACAGAAGAGACCCAGTACTTC. Translation gives CASSLRTEETQYF.

The chain employs TRBV9 and TRBJ1-5; 11 positions match TRBD1. Germline CDR1 and CDR2: SGDLS and YYNGEE. After removal of 0 bases from V and 1 base from J, the junction contained 3 bases not matched to a gene. The CDR3 totals 17 residues. The CDR3 nucleotides are TGTGCCAGCAGCGTAGGGGGACAGGGGGTGAGCAATCAGCCCCAGCATTTT. This gives the protein CASSVGGQGVSNQPQHF.

This clonotype was recorded at least ten times. CDR3 loop: CAIRSDGYTF. The CDR3 DNA follows: TGTGCCATCAGGTCCGATGGCTACACCTTC. V usage is TRBV10-3 and J usage is TRBJ1-2; D ambiguous. Germline V lookup: CDR1 ENHRY, CDR2 SYGVKD. The CDR3 has 10 residues. Trimming stripped 6 bases from V and 6 bases from J, with 5 bases between.

The chain joins TRBV7-9 to TRBJ2-7; the D gene is possibly TRBD1 (5 bases). The J call could be wrong; TRBJ2-1 is a better fit for the DNA end. This CDR3 is built from 14 residues. Germline CDR1 SEHNR, CDR2 FQNEAQ (reference sequence). CDR3 bases: TGTGCCAGCAGGGCAGACAGACTCTACAATGAGCAGTTCTTC. Its protein product is CASRADRLYNEQFF.

The chain uses TRBV29-1 and TRBJ1-2, with 8 bases fitting TRBD1. Trimming at V came to 5 bases and at J to 4 bases, leaving 0 bases not matched to a gene. Germline CDR1 SQVTM, CDR2 ANQGSEA. The CDR3 consists of 11 residues. In nucleotides, the CDR3 is TGCAGCGTTACAGGGGGCTATGGCTACACCTTC. Its translation: CSVTGGYGYTF.

This clonotype has a handful of counts. The chain carries TRBV7-8 and TRBJ2-5; 10 bases are a match to TRBD2. Losses at the gene ends were 5 bases for V and 3 bases for J; bases not matched to a gene: 3. CDR1 is SGHVS, CDR2 FQNEAQ, per germline. The CDR3 has 14 amino acids. CDR3 amino acids: CASSQGLAKETQYF. In DNA form, the CDR3 reads TGTGCCAGCAGCCAGGGACTAGCGAAAGAGACCCAGTACTTC.

V is TRBV19 and J is TRBJ1-5, with a weak D call TRBD1 (6 bases). This CDR3 comprises 15 residues. Germline V gives CDR1 LNHDA, CDR2 SQIVND (reference sequence). The V end lost 5 bases, the J end lost 5 bases, and 16 bases lay between the germline ends. The CDR3 region is CASSQDPQGYQPQHF. In nucleotides, the CDR3 is TGTGCCAGTAGTCAAGACCCACAGGGCTATCAGCCCCAGCATTTT. The variable domain in full, completed from reference TRBV19 and TRBJ1-5, reads DGGITQSPKYLFRKEGQNVTLSCEQNLNHDAMYWYRQDPGQGLRLIYYSQIVNDFQKGDIAEGYSVSREKKESFPLTVTSAQKNPTAFYLCASSQDPQGYQPQHFGDGTRLSIL.

The chain is built from TRBV7-2 and TRBJ2-2; 7 nucleotides line up with TRBD1. Germline CDR1 SGHTA, CDR2 FQGNSA. V shed 2 bases and J 3 bases; nucleotides not matched to a gene: 3. The CDR3 runs to 15 residues. The CDR3 DNA reads as TGTGCCAGCAGCTTAACAGGGGTCGACACCGGGGAGCTGTTTTTT. This codes for CASSLTGVDTGELFF. Drawing the rest from reference TRBV7-2 and TRBJ2-2, the complete variable domain is GAGVSQSPSNKVTEKGKDVELRCDPISGHTALYWYRQSLGQGLEFLIYFQGNSAPDKSGLPSDRFSAERTGGSVSTLTIQRTQQEDSAVYLCASSLTGVDTGELFFGEGSRLTVL.

As concerns this clonotype: A clone one base away is much larger, so this may be a read error. The chain carries TRBV20-1 and TRBJ2-2; 11 bases line up with TRBD2. V was clipped by 0 bases and J by 7 bases; unmatched bases: 7. This CDR3 region has 16 residues. CDR1 and CDR2 from the germline V gene are DFQATT and SNEGSKA (reference sequence). The CDR3 spells CSARDLAGGHNGELFF. The DNA for the CDR3 is TGCAGTGCTAGAGACCTAGCGGGAGGCCACAACGGGGAGCTGTTTTTT.

There are many counts of this clonotype. The V call is TRBV9, the J call TRBJ1-3, with a possible D match to TRBD1 (6 bases). CDR3 length equals 12 residues. Germline V gene data show CDR1 as SGDLS and CDR2 as YYNGEE. The V and J ends lost 3 bases and 10 bases respectively, with 11 bases between them. CDR3 protein: CASSAPRGTIYF. As DNA, the CDR3 is TGTGCCAGCAGCGCCCCGAGGGGGACCATATATTTT.

This clonotype was seen many times. The CDR3 DNA is TGTGCCAGCAGCTTCGGACAGACCGGGGAGCTGTTTTTT. Amino acid sequence: CASSFGQTGELFF. This chain links TRBV7-6 with TRBJ2-2; D is possibly TRBD1 (6 bases). V gave up 3 bases and J gave up 5 bases, with 7 bases separating them. Germline lookup yields CDR1 SGHVS and CDR2 FNYEAQ. The length of the CDR3 is 13 residues. The full variable domain, in which reference TRBV7-6 and TRBJ2-2 provide the parts outside the CDR3, is GAGVSQSPRYKVTKRGQDVALRCDPISGHVSLYWYRQALGQGPEFLTYFNYEAQQDKSGLPNDRFSAERPEGSISTLTIQRTEQRDSAMYRCASSFGQTGELFFGEGSRLTVL.

The chain recombines TRBV15 with TRBJ1-1, with D uncertain. Germline assignment: CDR1 LNHNV and CDR2 YYDKDF (reference sequence). The ends were cut back, 1 base at V and 5 bases at J, with 8 bases in the middle. The CDR3 loop spans 13 amino acids. The CDR3 region is CATSRALGTEAFF. Here the CDR3 DNA reads TGTGCCACCAGCAGAGCTTTAGGGACTGAAGCTTTCTTT.

There are many counts of this clonotype. V usage is TRBV29-1 and J usage is TRBJ1-2; 8 nucleotides align to TRBD1. CDR3 length: 14 amino acids. V shed 4 bases and J 3 bases; nucleotides not matched to a gene: 7. The germline V gene encodes CDR1 SQVTM and CDR2 ANQGSEA. CDR3 sequence reads: CSVAPGTGHYGYTF. The CDR3 nucleotides are TGCAGCGTTGCGCCGGGGACAGGACACTATGGCTACACCTTC.

The table lists this clonotype with many counts. This rearrangement joins TRBV5-8 to TRBJ1-1; D uncertain. V gave up 4 bases and J gave up 10 bases, with 17 bases separating them. The CDR3 has 13 residues. The germline CDR1 and CDR2 sequences are SGHTS and YDEGEE. The DNA for the CDR3 is TGTGCCAGCAGCCCAACCCGAGGGTTTCGAGCTTTCTTT. It codes for CASSPTRGFRAFF. The entire variable domain, with the rest obtained from reference TRBV5-8 and TRBJ1-1, is as follows: EAGVTQSPTHLIKTRGQQATLRCSPISGHTSVYWYQQALGLGLQFLLWYDEGEERNRGNFPPRFSGRQFPNYSSELNVNALELEDSALYLCASSPTRGFRAFFGQGTRLTVV.

The gene calls are TRBV7-9 and TRBJ2-2; D could derive from TRBD1 or TRBD2 (6 bases each). Trimming shortened V by 5 bases and J by 1 base, and 11 bases separated the two germline ends. The CDR3 runs to 15 residues. Germline V gene data show CDR1 as SEHNR and CDR2 as FQNEAQ (reference sequence). CDR3 sequence: CASSKRGVNTGELFF. CDR3 sequence (DNA): TGTGCCAGCAGCAAAAGGGGGGTGAACACCGGGGAGCTGTTTTTT.

This clonotype was recorded at least ten times. CDR3 region: CASSLGQGENTEAFF. For the CDR3, the DNA is TGTGCCAGCAGCTTGGGGCAGGGCGAAAACACTGAAGCTTTCTTT. This chain links TRBV5-8 with TRBJ1-1; D possibly corresponds to TRBD1 (5 bases). Germline lookup yields CDR1 SGHTS and CDR2 YDEGEE. The V end lost 0 bases, the J end lost 2 bases, and 11 bases lay between the germline ends. The CDR3 runs to 15 residues.

The gene calls are TRBV6-5 and TRBJ1-2, with D tentatively TRBD1 (6 bases). Trimming left V 6 bases short and J 4 bases short, with 18 bases between. The V gene's germline CDR1 is MNHEY and CDR2 SVGAGI. There are 15 residues in the CDR3. The CDR3 loop is CASSPKRGASYGYTF. In nucleotides, the CDR3 is TGTGCCAGCAGCCCTAAGAGGGGGGCAAGCTATGGCTACACCTTC.